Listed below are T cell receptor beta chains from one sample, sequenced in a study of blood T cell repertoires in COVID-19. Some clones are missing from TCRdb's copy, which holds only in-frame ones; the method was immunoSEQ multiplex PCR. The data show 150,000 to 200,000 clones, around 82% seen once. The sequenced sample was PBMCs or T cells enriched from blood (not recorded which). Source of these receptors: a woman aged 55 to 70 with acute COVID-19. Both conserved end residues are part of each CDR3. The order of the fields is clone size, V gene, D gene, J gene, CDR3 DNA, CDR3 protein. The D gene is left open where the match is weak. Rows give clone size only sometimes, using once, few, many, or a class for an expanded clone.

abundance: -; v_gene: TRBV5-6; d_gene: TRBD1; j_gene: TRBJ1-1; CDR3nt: TGTGCCAGCAGCGCGCGCAGGGGGTTGGTGACTGAAGCTTTCTTT; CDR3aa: CASSARRGLVTEAFF
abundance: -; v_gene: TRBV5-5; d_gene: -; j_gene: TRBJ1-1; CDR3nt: TGTGCCAGCAGCTGGGGGCCGGGACCGAACACTGAAGCTTTCTTT; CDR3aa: CASSWGPGPNTEAFF
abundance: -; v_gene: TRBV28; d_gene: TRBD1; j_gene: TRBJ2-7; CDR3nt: TGTGCCAGCAGTCAGAGCCGGGACAGCTACGAGCAGTACTTC; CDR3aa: CASSQSRDSYEQYF
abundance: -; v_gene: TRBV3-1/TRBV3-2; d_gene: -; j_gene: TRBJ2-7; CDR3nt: TGTGCCAGCAGCCAACATTACGAGCAGTACTTC; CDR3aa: CASSQHYEQYF
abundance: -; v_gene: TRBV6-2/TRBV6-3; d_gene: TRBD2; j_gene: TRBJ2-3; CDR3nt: TGTGCCAGCAGTCAAATACGCCACTCCCGACTAGCGGGGGGGCCCACAGATACGCAGTATTTT; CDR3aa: CASSQIRHSRLAGGPTDTQYF
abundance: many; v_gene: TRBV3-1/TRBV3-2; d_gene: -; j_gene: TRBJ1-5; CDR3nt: TGTGCCAGCAGCCAAGATTTACGGGTTCAGCCCCAGCATTTT; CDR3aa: CASSQDLRVQPQHF
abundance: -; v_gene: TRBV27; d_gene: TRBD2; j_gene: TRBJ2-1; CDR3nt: TGTGCCAGCAGTCCGACTAGCGGGGGCCCCACGGATGAGCAGTTCTTC; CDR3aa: CASSPTSGGPTDEQFF
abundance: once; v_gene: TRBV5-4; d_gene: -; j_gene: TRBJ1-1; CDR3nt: TGTGCCAGCAGCCCCCTGTCAGGCATGAACACTGAAGCTTTCTTT; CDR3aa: CASSPLSGMNTEAFF
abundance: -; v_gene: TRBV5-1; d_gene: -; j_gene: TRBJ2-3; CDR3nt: TGCGCCAGCAGCTTGGAAGGCGGGATCCCCCCAGATACGCAGTATTTT; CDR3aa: CASSLEGGIPPDTQYF
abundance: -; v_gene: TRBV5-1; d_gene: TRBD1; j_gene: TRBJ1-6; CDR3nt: TGCGCCAGCAGCCCAGGACCGGGACAGGGAAATTCACCCCTCCACTTT; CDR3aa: CASSPGPGQGNSPLHF
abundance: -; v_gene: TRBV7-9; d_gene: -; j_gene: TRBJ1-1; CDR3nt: TGTGCCAGCACAGCTTTAGGGGCCGGGAACACTGAAGCTTTCTTT; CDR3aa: CASTALGAGNTEAFF
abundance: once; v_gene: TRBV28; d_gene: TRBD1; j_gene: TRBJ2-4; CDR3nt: TGTGCCAGCACCAGGACAGGGGGTTTATTAGCCAAAAACATTCAGTACTTC; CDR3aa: CASTRTGGLLAKNIQYF
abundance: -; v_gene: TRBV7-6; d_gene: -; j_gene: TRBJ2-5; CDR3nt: TGTGCCAGCAGCCCTCAAGGGGTCACGGAGACCCAGTACTTC; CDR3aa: CASSPQGVTETQYF
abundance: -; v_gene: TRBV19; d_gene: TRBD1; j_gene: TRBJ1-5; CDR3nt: TGTGCCAGTAGCAGACAGGGGGCCCTGTGGGCCCAGCATTTT; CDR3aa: CASSRQGALWAQHF
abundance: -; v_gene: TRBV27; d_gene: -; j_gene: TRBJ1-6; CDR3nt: TGTGCCAGCAGTCGAGGGGGAGTATATAATTCACCCCTCCACTTT; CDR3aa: CASSRGGVYNSPLHF
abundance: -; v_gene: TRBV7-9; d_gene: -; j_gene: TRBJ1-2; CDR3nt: TGTGCCAGCAGGCTAACAGGTGTCTGGGGCTACACCTTC; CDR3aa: CASRLTGVWGYTF
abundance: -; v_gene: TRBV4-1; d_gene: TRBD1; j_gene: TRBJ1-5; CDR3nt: TGCGCCAGCAGCCACCCAAATCCGGGACAGGGATTGATCGGGGTGAATCAGCCCCAGCATTTT; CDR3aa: CASSHPNPGQGLIGVNQPQHF
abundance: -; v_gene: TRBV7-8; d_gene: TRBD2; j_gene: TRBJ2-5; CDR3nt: TGTGCCAGCAGATCCTTTAGCGGGAGGTCCGGGGCCCAGTACTTC; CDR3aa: CASRSFSGRSGAQYF
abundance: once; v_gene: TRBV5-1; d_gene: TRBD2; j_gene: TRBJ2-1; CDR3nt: TGCGCCAGCAGCTACTCAGTGGCTAGCGGGGACAATGAGCAGTTCTTC; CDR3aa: CASSYSVASGDNEQFF
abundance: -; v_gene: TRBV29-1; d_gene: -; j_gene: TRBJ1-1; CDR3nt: TGCAGCGTTAAGACAGACCAAAACATTGAAGCTTTCTTT; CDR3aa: CSVKTDQNIEAFF
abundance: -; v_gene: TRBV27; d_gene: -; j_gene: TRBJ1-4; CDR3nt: TGTGCCAGCGGGACTTTAACGGCAACTAATGAAAAACTGTTTTTT; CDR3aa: CASGTLTATNEKLFF
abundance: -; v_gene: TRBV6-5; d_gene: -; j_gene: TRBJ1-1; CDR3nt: TGTGCAGTGGGGGGGTTGGACACTGAAGCTTTCTTT; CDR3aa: CAVGGLDTEAFF
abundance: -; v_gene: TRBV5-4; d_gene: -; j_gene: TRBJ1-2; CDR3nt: TGTGCCAGCAGCTTGGCGGGGGGCTATGGCTACACCTTC; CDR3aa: CASSLAGGYGYTF
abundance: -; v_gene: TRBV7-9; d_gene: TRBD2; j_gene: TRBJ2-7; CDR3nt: TGTGCCAGCAGGGGGTTACCGGGACTAGCGGGAGGAAACTCCTACGAGCAGTACTTC; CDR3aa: CASRGLPGLAGGNSYEQYF
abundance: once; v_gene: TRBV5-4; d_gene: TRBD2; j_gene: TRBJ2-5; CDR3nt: TGTGCCAGCAGCTTCTCCTCCGGGGGGAACCAAGAGACCCAGTACTTC; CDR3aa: CASSFSSGGNQETQYF
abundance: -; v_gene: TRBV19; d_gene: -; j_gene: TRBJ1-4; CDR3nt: TGTGCCAGTACTCCAACGGGGTACGGGGAAAAACTGTTTTTT; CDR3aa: CASTPTGYGEKLFF
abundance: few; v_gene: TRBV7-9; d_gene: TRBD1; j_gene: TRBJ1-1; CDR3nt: TGTGCCAGCAGCCGCCGACAGGGAATTAACACTGAAGCTTTCTTT; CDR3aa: CASSRRQGINTEAFF
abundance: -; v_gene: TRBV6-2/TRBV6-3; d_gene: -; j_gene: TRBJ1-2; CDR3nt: TGTGCCAGCAGTGACACGCTCTATGGCTACACCTTC; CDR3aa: CASSDTLYGYTF
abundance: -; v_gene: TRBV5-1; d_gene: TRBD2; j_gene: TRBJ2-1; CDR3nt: TGCGCCAGCAGCTTGGCCATAACTAGCGGGAGTTACAATGAGCAGTTCTTC; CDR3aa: CASSLAITSGSYNEQFF
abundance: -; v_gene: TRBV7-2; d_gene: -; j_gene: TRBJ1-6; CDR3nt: TGTGCCAGCAGCCAAGTGGGGAGTTCACCCCTCCACTTT; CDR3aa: CASSQVGSSPLHF
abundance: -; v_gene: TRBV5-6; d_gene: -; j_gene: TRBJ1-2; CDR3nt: TGTGCCAGCAGCTTGCCAGGGGATGGAATGGGCTACACCTTC; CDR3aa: CASSLPGDGMGYTF
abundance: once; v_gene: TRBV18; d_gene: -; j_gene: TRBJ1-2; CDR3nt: TGTGCCAGCTCACCAGGCGGATTCTATGGCTACACCTTC; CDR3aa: CASSPGGFYGYTF
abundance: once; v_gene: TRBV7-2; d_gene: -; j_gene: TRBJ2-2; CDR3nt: TGTGCCAGCAGCGCCCAGCGAAACACCGGGGAGCTGTTTTTT; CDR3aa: CASSAQRNTGELFF
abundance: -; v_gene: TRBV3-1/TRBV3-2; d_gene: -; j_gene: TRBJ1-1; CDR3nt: TGTGCCAGCAGCCTGACAGCGAACACTGAAGCTTTCTTT; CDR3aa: CASSLTANTEAFF
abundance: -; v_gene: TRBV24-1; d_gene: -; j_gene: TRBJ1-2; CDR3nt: TGTGCCACCAGTGTAGCCGGGTCGGGCTACACCTTC; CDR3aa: CATSVAGSGYTF
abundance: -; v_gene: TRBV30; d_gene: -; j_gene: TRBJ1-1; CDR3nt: TGTGCCTGGAGATTCTCTCTACAGGGACGCACTGAAGCTTTCTTT; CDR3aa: CAWRFSLQGRTEAFF
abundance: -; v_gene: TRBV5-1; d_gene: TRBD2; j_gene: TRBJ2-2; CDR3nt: TGCGCCAGCACTCTAGCGGCCCAGACCGGGGAGCTGTTTTTT; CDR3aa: CASTLAAQTGELFF
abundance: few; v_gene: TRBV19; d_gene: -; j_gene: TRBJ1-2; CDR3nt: TGTGCCAGTAGTATAGGTGCGGACAGACCCTATGGCTACACCTTC; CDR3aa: CASSIGADRPYGYTF
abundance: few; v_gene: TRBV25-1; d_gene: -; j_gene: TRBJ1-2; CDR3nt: TGTGCCAGCACTACAACCAGTTCCGGGAGCTACACCTTC; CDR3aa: CASTTTSSGSYTF
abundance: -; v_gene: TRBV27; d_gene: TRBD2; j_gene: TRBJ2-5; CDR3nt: TGTGCCAGCAGTGAAGGAGCGGGAGCGTACGAGACCCAGTACTTC; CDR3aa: CASSEGAGAYETQYF
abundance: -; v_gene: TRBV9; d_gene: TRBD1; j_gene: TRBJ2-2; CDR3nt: TGTGCCAGCACAACGCCGGGACAGGGGGCGTCCGGGGAGCTGTTTTTT; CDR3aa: CASTTPGQGASGELFF
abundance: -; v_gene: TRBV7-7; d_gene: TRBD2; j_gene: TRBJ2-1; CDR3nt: TGTGCCAGCAGCCAGGGGACTAGCGGATACAATGAGCAGTTCTTC; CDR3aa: CASSQGTSGYNEQFF